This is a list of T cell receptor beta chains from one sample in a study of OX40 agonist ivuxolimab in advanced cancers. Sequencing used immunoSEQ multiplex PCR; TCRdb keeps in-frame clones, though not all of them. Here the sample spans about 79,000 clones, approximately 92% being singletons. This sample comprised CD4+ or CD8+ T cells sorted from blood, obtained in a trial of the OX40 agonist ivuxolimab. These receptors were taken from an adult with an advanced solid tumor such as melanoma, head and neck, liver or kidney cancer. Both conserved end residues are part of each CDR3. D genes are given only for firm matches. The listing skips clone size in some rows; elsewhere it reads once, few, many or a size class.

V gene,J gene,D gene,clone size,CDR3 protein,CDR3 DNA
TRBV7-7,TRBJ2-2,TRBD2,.,CASSLGGSGVDTGELFF,TGTGCTAGCAGCTTAGGAGGTAGCGGGGTCGACACCGGGGAGCTGTTTTTT
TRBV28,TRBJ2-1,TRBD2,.,CASSSGGRIHNEQFF,TGTGCCAGCAGTTCGGGGGGGAGGATCCACAATGAGCAGTTCTTC
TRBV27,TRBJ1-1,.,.,CASSLSMVSVGGTEAFF,TGTGCCAGCAGTTTATCGATGGTCAGCGTAGGAGGCACTGAAGCTTTCTTT
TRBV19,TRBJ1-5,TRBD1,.,CASHRGINQPQHF,TGTGCCAGCCACAGGGGCATCAATCAGCCCCAGCATTTT
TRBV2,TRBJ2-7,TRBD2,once,CASCQRESSYEQYF,TGTGCCAGCTGCCAGCGGGAGAGCTCCTACGAGCAGTACTTC
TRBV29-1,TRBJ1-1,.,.,CSVVILGDTEAFF,TGCAGCGTTGTTATATTGGGGGACACTGAAGCTTTCTTT
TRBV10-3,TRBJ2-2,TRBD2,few,CATRPSGKYTGELFF,TGTGCCACCCGCCCTAGCGGGAAGTACACCGGGGAGCTGTTTTTT
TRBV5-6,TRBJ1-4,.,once,CASSLTGMSNEKLFF,TGTGCCAGCAGCTTGACAGGGATGTCTAATGAAAAACTGTTTTTT
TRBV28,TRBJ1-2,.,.,CASSQGRGFYGYTF,TGTGCCAGCAGTCAAGGACGGGGCTTCTATGGCTACACCTTC
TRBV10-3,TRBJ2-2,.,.,CAISESRPPGTGELFF,TGTGCCATCAGTGAGTCGAGGCCGCCGGGCACCGGGGAGCTGTTTTTT
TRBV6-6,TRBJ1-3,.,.,CASSSWIDSGNTIYF,TGTGCCAGCAGCAGTTGGATCGACTCTGGAAACACCATATATTTT
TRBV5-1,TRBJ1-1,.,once,CASSLLSQGPYTEAFF,TGCGCCAGCAGCTTGCTATCGCAGGGCCCGTACACTGAAGCTTTCTTT
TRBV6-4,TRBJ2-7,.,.,CASSDSGLGEQYF,TGTGCCAGCAGTGACTCAGGGTTGGGGGAGCAGTACTTC
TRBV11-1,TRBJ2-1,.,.,CASSRGGGRVSYNEQFF,TGTGCCAGCAGCCGCGGGGGCGGGAGAGTCTCCTACAATGAGCAGTTCTTC
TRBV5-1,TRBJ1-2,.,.,CASSRTTENYGYTF,TGCGCCAGCAGCCGGACGACAGAGAACTATGGCTACACCTTC
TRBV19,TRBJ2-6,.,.,CASSSRSGANVLTF,TGTGCCAGTAGTAGCAGGTCTGGGGCCAACGTCCTGACTTTC
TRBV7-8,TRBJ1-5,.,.,CASSPGRVRQPQHF,TGTGCCAGCAGCCCAGGGAGGGTACGCCAGCCCCAGCATTTT
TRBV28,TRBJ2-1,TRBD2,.,CASSLVSSGAHDEQFF,TGTGCCAGCAGTTTGGTGTCTAGCGGGGCCCACGATGAGCAGTTCTTC
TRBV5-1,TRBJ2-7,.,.,CASSLGPSAGAEAPYEQYF,TGCGCCAGCAGCCTAGGACCGAGCGCAGGGGCTGAAGCTCCCTACGAGCAGTACTTC
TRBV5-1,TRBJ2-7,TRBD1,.,CASQTGIDEQYF,TGCGCCAGCCAGACAGGGATCGACGAGCAGTACTTC
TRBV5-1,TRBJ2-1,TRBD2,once,CASSQLAGARNEQFF,TGCGCCAGCAGCCAGCTAGCGGGAGCCCGCAATGAGCAGTTCTTC
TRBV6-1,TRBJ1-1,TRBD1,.,CASSELQGRAFF,TGTGCCAGCAGTGAACTACAGGGGAGAGCTTTCTTT
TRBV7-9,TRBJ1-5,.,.,CASSLSGNQPQHF,TGTGCCAGCAGCCTATCAGGGAATCAGCCCCAGCATTTT
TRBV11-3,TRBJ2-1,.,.,CASSSRTTGTYNEQFF,TGTGCCAGCAGCTCCCGAACGACGGGGACCTACAATGAGCAGTTCTTC
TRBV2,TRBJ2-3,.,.,CASSLEQGYTDTQYF,TGTGCCAGCAGCCTTGAGCAGGGATACACAGATACGCAGTATTTT
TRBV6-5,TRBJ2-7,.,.,CASSQGPRGYEQYF,TGTGCCAGCAGCCAGGGACCCCGAGGCTACGAGCAGTACTTC
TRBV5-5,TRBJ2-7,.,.,CASSPGTESSYEQYF,TGTGCCAGCAGCCCAGGGACGGAAAGCTCCTACGAGCAGTACTTC
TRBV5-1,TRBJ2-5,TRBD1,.,CASSNRGFQRGTQYF,TGCGCCAGCTCGAACAGGGGGTTTCAGCGAGGGACCCAGTACTTC
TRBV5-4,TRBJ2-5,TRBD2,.,CASSARLAGGGETQYF,TGTGCCAGCAGCGCCAGACTAGCGGGTGGGGGAGAGACCCAGTACTTC